This is a list of T cell receptor beta chains from one sample in a study of control samples from healthy donors and cancer patients. The table came from immunoSEQ multiplex PCR; TCRdb's copy has only in-frame clones and leaves some out. The sample yields approximately 100,000 clones, approximately 90% seen once. The sequencing sample was made of blood. Every receptor here comes from a man younger than 45 in good health. Each CDR3 is given with its conserved first and last residue. D genes are given only for firm matches. The size of a clone is reported for some rows only, either as once, few or many, or as a class for expanded clones.

TRBV13,.,TRBD1,TRBJ2-3,CASSSDRGGYTDTQYF,TGTGCCAGCAGCTCGGACAGGGGTGGGTACACAGATACGCAGTATTTT
TRBV6-2/TRBV6-3,.,.,TRBJ1-1,CASSPQGWEGTEAFF,TGTGCCAGCAGTCCCCAGGGTTGGGAGGGCACTGAAGCTTTCTTT
TRBV4-2,.,.,TRBJ1-3,CASSQEDRLLPGNTIYF,TGTGCCAGCAGCCAAGAGGACCGGCTCCTCCCTGGAAACACCATATATTTT
TRBV6-5,.,.,TRBJ2-5,CASSYGGETQYF,TGTGCCAGCAGTTACGGGGGAGAGACCCAGTACTTC
TRBV20-1,few,.,TRBJ2-5,CSAEHQETQYF,TGCAGTGCCGAACACCAAGAGACCCAGTACTTC
TRBV2,.,TRBD2,TRBJ2-5,CASSEVGAGGSETQYF,TGTGCCAGCAGTGAAGTGGGAGCGGGAGGGTCAGAGACCCAGTACTTC
TRBV4-3,.,TRBD1,TRBJ2-7,CASSQLVGTAYEQYF,TGCGCCAGCAGCCAACTAGTTGGGACAGCCTACGAGCAGTACTTC
TRBV24-1,.,TRBD2,TRBJ2-1,CATSEETSGMADEQFF,TGTGCCACCAGTGAGGAAACTAGCGGGATGGCGGATGAGCAGTTCTTC
TRBV11-2,.,.,TRBJ2-5,CASSLGAGETQYF,TGTGCCAGCAGCTTAGGGGCCGGGGAGACCCAGTACTTC
TRBV6-2/TRBV6-3,.,.,TRBJ1-2,CASSYSSGDGYGYTF,TGTGCCAGCAGTTACTCCTCAGGGGATGGCTATGGCTACACCTTC
TRBV28,.,TRBD1,TRBJ2-1,CASSLGGRGRFDEQFF,TGTGCCAGCAGTTTAGGAGGCAGGGGGAGATTCGATGAGCAGTTCTTC
TRBV14,.,TRBD1,TRBJ1-4,CASSLQGAGMEKLFF,TGTGCCAGCAGCCTCCAGGGGGCTGGAATGGAAAAACTGTTTTTT
TRBV28,.,TRBD1,TRBJ1-2,CASSFISHLQGAPGYGYTF,TGTGCCAGCAGTTTCATATCCCACTTACAGGGGGCTCCCGGCTATGGCTACACCTTC
TRBV24-1,.,TRBD1,TRBJ2-3,CATSDLDRGRTDTQYF,TGTGCCACCAGTGATTTGGACAGGGGGCGGACAGATACGCAGTATTTT
TRBV6-5,.,.,TRBJ1-6,CASSYSRENSPLHF,TGTGCCAGCAGTTACTCTCGAGAAAATTCACCCCTCCACTTT
TRBV12-3/TRBV12-4,.,.,TRBJ1-2,CASSLGGLGYTF,TGTGCCAGCAGTTTAGGGGGGTTAGGCTACACCTTC